This T cell receptor (beta chain) appears in the sequencing data of a study of blood T cell repertoires in COVID-19. As for the study in general: Material from acute and convalescent COVID-19 was sourced from the United States, Italy and Spain.

The study drew participants aged about 18 to 89 years from 20 to 30 US areas. Symptom resolution, clearance, or two negative PCRs marked the recovered donors of Cohort 3. As originally analysed: Counts of nucleated cells, estimated from reference gene primer amplification, were obtained. TCRdb's copy holds only in-frame clones and misses some; the assay was immunoSEQ multiplex PCR. Clone size and V and J calls were adopted from that table, with D and trimming inferred from the DNA. The data hold fewer than 350,000 clones, with around 90% observed a single time. This clone was seen once. This CDR3 contains 15 residues. CDR1 LNHDA and CDR2 SQIVND come from the germline V gene (reference sequence). V trimming: 8 bases; J trimming: 13 bases; junction bases outside the gene matches: 15.

The clonotype comes from a middle-aged woman who had recovered from COVID-19. This rearrangement joins TRBV19 to TRBJ1-6; the match to TRBD1 covers 9 bases. The sequencing input was PBMCs or T cells enriched from blood (not recorded which). The CDR3 here is CASQGQGSQGFPLHF. DNA for the CDR3: TGTGCCAGTCAGGGACAGGGCTCCCAAGGATTCCCCCTCCACTTT.